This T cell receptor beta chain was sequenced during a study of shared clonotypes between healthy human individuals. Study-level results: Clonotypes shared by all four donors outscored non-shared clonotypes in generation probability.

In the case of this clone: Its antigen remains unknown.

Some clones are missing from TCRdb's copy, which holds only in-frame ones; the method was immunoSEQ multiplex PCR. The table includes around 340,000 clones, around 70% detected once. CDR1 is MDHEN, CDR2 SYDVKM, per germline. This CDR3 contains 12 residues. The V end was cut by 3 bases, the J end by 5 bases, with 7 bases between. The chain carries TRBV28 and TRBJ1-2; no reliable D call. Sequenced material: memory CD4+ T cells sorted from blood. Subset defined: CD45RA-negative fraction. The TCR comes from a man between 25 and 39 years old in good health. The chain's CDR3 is CASSLGSYGYTF. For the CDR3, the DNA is TGTGCCAGCAGTTTGGGATCTTATGGCTACACCTTC.